The 5 T cell receptor beta chains below come from one sample, sequenced in a study of Ad26.COV2.S vaccination and SARS-CoV-2 variants. Data came from immunoSEQ multiplex PCR; TCRdb stores just in-frame clones and leaves some out. The profile shows 430,000 or so clones, 89% of them singletons. Treatment described: some 19 received Ad26.COV2.S at low or high dose, single or two shots; roughly five received placebo; per-sample allocation not given. The samples were gathered on day 63 after the first injection of vaccine or placebo. Sequencing was performed on peripheral blood, taken in a trial of Ad26.COV2.S vaccine versus placebo. The origin of the receptors is a person between 18 and 65 years old who received the Ad26.COV2.S COVID-19 vaccine or a placebo.

The CDR3 DNA follows: TGCGCCAGTACTTCCTTAGCGTCGGTGGAAGATACGCAGTATTTT. Translation: CASTSLASVEDTQYF. The V call is TRBV4-1, the J call TRBJ2-3; a weak D match, TRBD2 (5 bases). V was trimmed by 9 bases and J by 5 bases, leaving 21 bases between them. The CDR3 spans 15 residues. Germline V lookup: CDR1 MGHRA, CDR2 YSYEKL.

This clone was detected only a few times. CDR3 nucleotide sequence: TGTGCCAGCAGCTTAAACACGCCTTCTAATTCACCCCTCCACTTT. This translates into CASSLNTPSNSPLHF. The V gene is TRBV7-2, the J gene TRBJ1-6, with unresolved D. V lost 2 bases and J 6 bases, leaving 11 bases between the germline ends. This CDR3 is built from 15 residues. Looked up from germline, CDR1 is SGHTA and CDR2 is FQGNSA.

V gene TRBV6-6 combines with J gene TRBJ1-3; the D is unclear. Trimming stripped 2 bases from V and 4 bases from J, with 3 bases between. The CDR3 is made up of 12 amino acids. Germline CDR1 is MNHNY and CDR2 is SVGAGI (reference sequence). The CDR3 region is CASSYRGNTIYF. The CDR3 DNA reads TGTGCCAGCAGTTACAGAGGAAACACCATATATTTT.

The rearrangement joins TRBV28 to TRBJ1-5; a possible D gene is TRBD1 (6 bases). The CDR3 is made up of 15 amino acids. CDR1 MDHEN and CDR2 SYDVKM come from the germline V gene. V lost 7 bases and J 4 bases, leaving 17 bases between the germline ends. The chain's CDR3 is CASTNLRTENQPQHF. The CDR3 nucleotides read TGTGCCAGCACTAATCTTCGGACAGAAAATCAGCCCCAGCATTTT.

This clone occurred a few times. The chain employs TRBV7-9 and TRBJ2-1; D unresolved. Germline V CDR1 and CDR2: SEHNR, FQNEAQ (reference sequence). With 4 bases removed from V and 4 bases from J, the gap between germline ends came to 14 bases. This CDR3 region has 15 residues. The CDR3 protein is CASSSSGQPYNEQFF. CDR3 bases: TGTGCCAGCAGCTCTTCTGGGCAGCCATACAATGAGCAGTTCTTC. Supplemented by reference TRBV7-9 and TRBJ2-1, the full variable domain reads DTGVSQNPRHKITKRGQNVTFRCDPISEHNRLYWYRQTLGQGPEFLTYFQNEAQLEKSRLLSDRFSAERPKGSFSTLEIQRTEQGDSAMYLCASSSSGQPYNEQFFGPGTRLTVL.